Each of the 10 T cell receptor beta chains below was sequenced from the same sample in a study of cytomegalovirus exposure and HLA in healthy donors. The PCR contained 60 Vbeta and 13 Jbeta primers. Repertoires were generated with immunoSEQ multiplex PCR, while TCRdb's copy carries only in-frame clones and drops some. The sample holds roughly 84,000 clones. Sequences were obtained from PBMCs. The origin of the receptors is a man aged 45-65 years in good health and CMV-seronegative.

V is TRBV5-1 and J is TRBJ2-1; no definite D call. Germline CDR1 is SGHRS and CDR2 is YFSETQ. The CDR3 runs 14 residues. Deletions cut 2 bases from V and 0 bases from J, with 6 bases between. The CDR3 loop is CASSFTSSYNEQFF. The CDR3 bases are TGCGCCAGCAGCTTTACAAGCTCCTACAATGAGCAGTTCTTC.

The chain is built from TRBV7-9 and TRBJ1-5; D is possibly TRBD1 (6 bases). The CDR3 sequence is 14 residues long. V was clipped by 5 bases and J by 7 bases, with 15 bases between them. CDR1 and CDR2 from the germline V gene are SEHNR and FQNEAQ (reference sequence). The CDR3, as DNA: TGTGCCAGCAGCCCGGACAGCCAGAAACAGCCCCAGCATTTT. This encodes CASSPDSQKQPQHF. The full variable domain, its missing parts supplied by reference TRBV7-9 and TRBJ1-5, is DTGVSQNPRHKITKRGQNVTFRCDPISEHNRLYWYRQTLGQGPEFLTYFQNEAQLEKSRLLSDRFSAERPKGSFSTLEIQRTEQGDSAMYLCASSPDSQKQPQHFGDGTRLSIL.

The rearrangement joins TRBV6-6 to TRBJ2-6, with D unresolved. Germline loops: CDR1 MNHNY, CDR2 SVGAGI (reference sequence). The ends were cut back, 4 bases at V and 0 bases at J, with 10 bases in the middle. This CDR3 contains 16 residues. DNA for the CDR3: TGTGCCAGCAGTTCACGCGGTGACTCTGGGGCCAACGTCCTGACTTTC. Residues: CASSSRGDSGANVLTF.

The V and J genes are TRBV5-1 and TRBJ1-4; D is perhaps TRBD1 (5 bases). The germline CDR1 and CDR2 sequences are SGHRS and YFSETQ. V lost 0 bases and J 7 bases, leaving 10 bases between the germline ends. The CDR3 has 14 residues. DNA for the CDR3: TGCGCCAGCAGCTTGGGAGTCGGGGGTGAAAAACTGTTTTTT. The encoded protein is CASSLGVGGEKLFF.

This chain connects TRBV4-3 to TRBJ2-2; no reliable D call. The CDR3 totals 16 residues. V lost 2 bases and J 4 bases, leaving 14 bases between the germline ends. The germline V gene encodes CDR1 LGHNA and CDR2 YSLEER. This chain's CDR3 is CASSQNPTRATGELFF. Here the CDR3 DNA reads TGCGCCAGCAGCCAAAACCCGACTCGAGCCACCGGGGAGCTGTTTTTT.

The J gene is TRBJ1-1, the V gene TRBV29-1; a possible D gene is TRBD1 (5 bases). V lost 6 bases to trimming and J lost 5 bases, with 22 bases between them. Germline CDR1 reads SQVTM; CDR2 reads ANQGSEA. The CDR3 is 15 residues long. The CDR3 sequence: CSVGGLGYGRTEAFF. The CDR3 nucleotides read TGCAGCGTGGGGGGGTTGGGATATGGGAGGACTGAAGCTTTCTTT.

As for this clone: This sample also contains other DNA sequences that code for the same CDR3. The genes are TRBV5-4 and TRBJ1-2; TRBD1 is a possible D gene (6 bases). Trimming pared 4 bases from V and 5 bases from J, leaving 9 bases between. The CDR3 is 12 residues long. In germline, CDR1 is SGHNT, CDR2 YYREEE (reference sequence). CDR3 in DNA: TGTGCCAGCAGCCCGGACAGTTATGGCTACACCTTC. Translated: CASSPDSYGYTF.

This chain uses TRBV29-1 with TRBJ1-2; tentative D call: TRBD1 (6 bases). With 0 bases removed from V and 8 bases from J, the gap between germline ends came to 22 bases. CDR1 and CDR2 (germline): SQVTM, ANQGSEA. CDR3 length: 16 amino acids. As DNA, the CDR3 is TGCAGCGTTGAAGATCTAAGTAGCGTCCAGGGGAGCGGCTACACCTTC. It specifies CSVEDLSSVQGSGYTF. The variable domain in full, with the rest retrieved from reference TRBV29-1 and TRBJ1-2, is SAVISQKPSRDICQRGTSLTIQCQVDSQVTMMFWYRQQPGQSLTLIATANQGSEATYESGFVIDKFPISRPNLTFSTLTVSNMSPEDSSIYLCSVEDLSSVQGSGYTFGSGTRLTVV.

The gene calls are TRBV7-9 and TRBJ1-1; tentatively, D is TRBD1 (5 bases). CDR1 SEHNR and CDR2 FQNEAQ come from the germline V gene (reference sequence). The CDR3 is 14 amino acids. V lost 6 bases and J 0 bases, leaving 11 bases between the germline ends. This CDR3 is CASRGGEMNTEAFF. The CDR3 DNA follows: TGTGCCAGCAGGGGGGGGGAAATGAACACTGAAGCTTTCTTT.

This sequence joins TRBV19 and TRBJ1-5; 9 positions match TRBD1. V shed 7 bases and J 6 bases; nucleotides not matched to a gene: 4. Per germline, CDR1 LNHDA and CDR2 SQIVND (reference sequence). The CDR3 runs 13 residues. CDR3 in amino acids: CASTGTGTQPQHF. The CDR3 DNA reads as TGTGCCAGTACCGGGACAGGGACTCAGCCCCAGCATTTT.